This T cell receptor beta chain stems from a study of blood T cell repertoires in COVID-19. Across the study: Sites in the United States, Italy and Spain provided acute and convalescent COVID-19 samples.

Under the authors' procedure: It was from reference gene primer amplification that nucleated cell counts were estimated. The data were produced by immunoSEQ multiplex PCR, yet TCRdb's version contains in-frame clones alone and is incomplete. The V and J calls and clone size come from that table; D and trimming were worked out from the DNA. The table has about 150,000 clones, approximately 83% seen once; the top ten hold under 2.5%. Germline V gene data show CDR1 as MNHNS and CDR2 as SASEGT. This CDR3 comprises 13 residues. Trimming cost V 1 base and J 10 bases, with 10 bases left between them. This receptor was identified in a woman of 80 years or more with acute or convalescent COVID-19. This chain links TRBV6-1 with TRBJ1-4; maybe TRBD1 (5 bases). The specimen sequenced was peripheral blood. This CDR3 is CASSEGGRGKLFF. The CDR3 DNA reads as TGTGCCAGCAGTGAAGGGGGAAGGGGAAAACTGTTTTTT.